This T cell receptor beta chain was sequenced in a study of T cell clones after liver transplantation. Study results and caveats: Conclusions were preliminary, with small, heterogeneous patient groups.

Data came from immunoSEQ multiplex PCR; TCRdb stores just in-frame clones and leaves some out. The table lists around 97,000 clones, around 84% of them singletons, with around 3% in the top ten. CDR1 is SEHNR and CDR2 is FQNEAQ in the germline V gene (reference sequence). The CDR3 covers 12 residues. With 1 base removed from V and 5 bases from J, the gap between germline ends came to 5 bases. Remarks on this clone: Its antigen is undetermined.

This chain joins TRBV7-9 and TRBJ2-5; D remains ambiguous. The receptor was isolated from a human patient who received a liver transplant. The graft donor may account for some of the T cells. Sequenced here: CD4+ T cells from blood, sampled approximately 43 months after liver transplant. The CDR3 protein is CASSLGWETQYF. CDR3 sequence (DNA): TGTGCCAGCAGCTTAGGCTGGGAGACCCAGTACTTC.